There are many counts of the clone carrying this T cell receptor (beta chain). The antigen remains unidentified. These data originate in a study of read filtering for tumor transcriptome and immune sequencing. General study findings and limits: The CD138-negative fraction was mixed bone marrow immune cells, not pure T cells.

The library was built from around 0.4 ug RNA with molecular barcoded adaptors for alpha/delta and beta/gamma chains. TCRdb re-called the reads through MiXCR, storing one row per CDR3 protein. The sample consists of tens of thousands of distinct CDR3 sequences, over 11% of them appearing once. The material sequenced was a population of CD138-negative cells sorted from bone marrow. The receptor's source is a donor at least 40 years old with multiple myeloma.

CDR3 residues: CASSMQTGQAFF. CDR3 bases: TGTGCCAGCAGCATGCAAACAGGGCAAGCTTTCTTT. The chain combines TRBV7-6 with TRBJ1-1; a possible D gene is TRBD1 (6 bases). V was trimmed by 5 bases and J by 9 bases, leaving 13 bases between them. This CDR3 is built from 12 residues. CDR1 is SGHVS and CDR2 is FNYEAQ in the germline V gene.